This T cell receptor beta chain was documented in a study of beta chain features in type 1 diabetes (dated by TCRdb to the late 2010s). In terms of the full investigation: Mean age, gender distribution, total cell number and subset yield were not different between patients and healthy donors. The study compared the TCRB repertoires of sorted circulating CD4+ T cell subsets in recently diagnosed type 1 diabetes patients with those in matched healthy donors. Regulatory and stem cell-like memory subsets were isolated from only 8 patients and about 8 healthy donors, whereas naive and central memory subsets came from all 28 donors. A total of some 110 million sorted cells were examined across all samples, and the number of cells per subset was strongly correlated with RNA yield.

The entire amount of isolated RNA was reverse transcribed using the High Capacity cDNA Reverse Transcription Kit, so the sequenced TCRB transcripts were expressed ones. Naive, central memory and regulatory T cell samples underwent deep immunoSEQ sequencing, averaging around 4 million total reads per sample. Sorted cells were lysed in RLT buffer and RNA was extracted with DNase-treated RNeasy Micro or Mini kits, depending on cell number. To prevent cross-contamination, every cell subset was processed on its own, while patient and healthy donor samples were processed together. The immunoSEQ multiplex PCR was used to amplify TCRB sequences from cDNA, generating 87-bp fragments that spanned the CDR3 region. The amplicons were sequenced using the Illumina HiSeq platform. The authors processed their data as follows. Synthetic template baselines were used to correct PCR bias computationally, reads within Hamming distance 2 were collapsed together, and singletons that could not be merged were discarded. Reads were aligned against IMGT so that V, D and J genes, CDR3 length and insertions or deletions at six rearrangement sites could be assigned. Within each subset, clonotype counts were normalized to sorted cell number, and only after that were true diversity and Gini coefficients computed with the tcR R package. The overlap coefficient, calculated on TCRB nucleotide sequences, was used to quantify repertoire sharing. Out-of-frame TCRB sequences from naive cells were analyzed as a proxy for the pre-selection repertoire. The table comes from immuneACCESS by way of TCRdb, which keeps in-frame sequences with V and J called. Part of the clones is missing from these tables; in studies checked, under half for an unresolved V gene and the rest for unknown reasons. V and J calls and clone size are copied from that table; D and trimming were computed from the DNA. The sample table lists 600,000 or so clones, 11% to 15% of them with a count of one. Jointly, the top ten make up 0.03% to 0.04% of the sample.

Measured from the cysteine to the phenylalanine, the CDR3 is 14 residues long. This entry keeps only the CDR3 DNA: 42 bases, framed from base 1. The germline ends are 9 bases apart after V is trimmed by 0 bases and J by 4 bases. From the germline V gene, CDR1 is SGHRS and CDR2 is YFSETQ. The investigation overall reported the following: Sequencing cDNA rather than genomic DNA could over-represent highly expressing activated cells, although activation and CD3 levels did not differ between groups. A moderate but significant shortening of TCRB CDR3 length was observed in type 1 diabetes patients in all four CD4+ subsets. Patients with type 1 diabetes made fewer insertions and deleted more nucleotides at VDJ recombination sites, implying thymic rearrangement abnormalities. Because small numbers of individuals were included in the HLA sub-analyses, any influence of HLA type on TCRB rearrangement was left unresolved. Naive, central memory and regulatory TCRB repertoires appeared to be more similar among patients than among healthy donors. Shorter templates might be favored by PCR, yet because patient and control samples were amplified and corrected together, any such skew would affect both groups equally.

Details on this clone: Its cognate antigen has yet to be identified. The sample holds no much larger clone one base away, and base qualities are not on file.

From each donor, a single peripheral blood sample of 100 to 150 mL on average was drawn into heparinised tubes. A BD FACSAria II was used to sort naive, central memory, regulatory and stem cell-like memory CD4+ T cells with a panel that included CD45RO, CCR7, CD25, CD127, CD95 and CD27. All sorted populations exceeded 95% purity. PBMCs were separated immediately by Lymphoprep density gradient centrifugation and were stained directly, without being cultured. To minimize batch effects, samples were stained and sorted in pairs, one healthy donor with one patient per experiment. This sequence was found in a man younger than 35 with type 1 diabetes. The chain was built from TRBV5-1 and TRBJ2-3, with a tentative D call of TRBD1 or TRBD2, each matching 6 bases. The sequenced sample was naive CD4+ T cells from blood. In light of the paper, this sample's cell subset or site label describes: true naive CD4+ T cells. The base sequence is TGCGCCAGCAGCTTGGGTGGGGGGCCAGATACGCAGTATTTT. This encodes CASSLGGGPDTQYF.